What follows are 26 T cell receptor beta chains derived from one specimen sequenced in a study of T cells expressing NK-cell markers. From the 5' RACE reads, TCRdb lists one entry per CDR3 protein and no DNA. Its table records over 350,000 distinct CDR3 sequences. Sequencing was done on a sample of blood T cells: a sorted CD56 or NKG2C T cell subset, CD4+ or CD8+ T cells, or bulk PBMC T cells (not recorded which). Receptors were obtained from a woman aged 45-60 years in good health.

The gene calls are TRBV18 and TRBJ2-3. The CDR3 has 14 amino acids. Germline-derived CDR1 and CDR2 are KGHSH and LQKENI. This CDR3 is CASSPPVSPDTQYF.

V is TRBV21-1 and J is TRBJ1-1; the TCRdb D gene call, TRBD1, has no DNA to confirm it. TRBV21-1 is listed as a pseudogene. CDR3 size: 16 residues. The CDR3 sequence is CASSPPGTRGPAEAFF.

CDR3 protein: CASSPRDGMRLSEQYF. The V call is TRBV9, the J call TRBJ2-7; the D call from TCRdb, TRBD1, cannot be confirmed without DNA. Germline CDR1 is SGDLS and CDR2 is YYNGEE. The CDR3 has 16 residues.

The J gene is TRBJ2-2, the V gene TRBV5-1; TCRdb designates TRBD2, a call that cannot be tested without DNA. The germline V gene encodes CDR1 SGHRS and CDR2 YFSETQ. This CDR3 contains 16 residues. The CDR3 loop reads CASSPQAGRNTGELFF.

The CDR3 region is CASRSLFRRPGELFF. The rearrangement joins TRBV6-5 to TRBJ2-2; checking the TCRdb D call of TRBD1 is not possible without DNA. This CDR3 is 15 amino acids long. Germline CDR1 and CDR2: MNHEY and SVGAGI.

This chain links TRBV7-2 with TRBJ2-1; TCRdb gives TRBD2 as the D gene, but with no DNA this cannot be confirmed. The germline V gene has CDR1 SGHTA and CDR2 FQGNSA. The CDR3 loop spans 18 amino acids. The CDR3 sequence: CASSLFQIASGRDNEQFF.

The V and J genes are TRBV27 and TRBJ2-2; TCRdb gives TRBD2 as the D gene, but with no DNA this cannot be confirmed. CDR1 is MNHEY, CDR2 SMNVEV, per germline (reference sequence). The CDR3 loop spans 13 amino acids. This chain's CDR3 is CATTGTNTGELFF.

This sequence joins TRBV28 and TRBJ1-6; as DNA is missing, the TRBD1 call by TCRdb cannot be tested. This CDR3 is 18 amino acids long. Germline loops: CDR1 MDHEN, CDR2 SYDVKM. The CDR3 sequence: CASSWAMKGASYNSPLHF.

The chain is built from TRBV29-1 and TRBJ2-3; TCRdb gives TRBD1 as the D gene, but with no DNA this cannot be confirmed. The V gene's germline CDR1 is SQVTM and CDR2 ANQGSEA. The CDR3 extends over 12 amino acids. The CDR3 loop reads CSAVLGADTQYF.

This rearrangement joins TRBV10-3 to TRBJ1-5. Germline CDR1 and CDR2: ENHRY and SYGVKD. The CDR3 extends over 13 amino acids. CDR3 residues: CATLGSSNQPQHF.

The gene calls are TRBV12-3 or TRBV12-4 and TRBJ2-5; TCRdb indicates TRBD1, and absent DNA this call remains unverified. The length of the CDR3 is 14 residues. The CDR3 sequence: CASSSRGREETQYF.

The chain has TRBV7-6 and TRBJ2-5. The CDR3 is made up of 13 amino acids. Germline values: CDR1 SGHVS, CDR2 FNYEAQ. The CDR3 reads CASSQRGKETQYF.

The chain links TRBV24-1 to TRBJ2-5. CDR1 KGHDR and CDR2 SFDVKD come from the germline V gene. There are 13 residues in the CDR3. CDR3 sequence: CATSDLQGETQYF.

The rearrangement joins TRBV20-1 to TRBJ1-5; the TRBD1 assignment by TCRdb is unverifiable without DNA. The CDR3 is made up of 15 amino acids. Germline CDR1 DFQATT, CDR2 SNEGSKA (reference sequence). CDR3 loop: CSARDPGAIDQPQHF.

This chain's CDR3 is CASSSGTGRGAFF. This rearrangement joins TRBV12-3 or TRBV12-4 to TRBJ1-1; the D gene TCRdb calls, TRBD1, cannot be checked with no DNA. The CDR3 spans 13 residues.

The chain couples TRBV4-1 to TRBJ2-3; the D call from TCRdb, TRBD2, cannot be confirmed without DNA. This CDR3 has 15 residues. The V gene's germline CDR1 is MGHRA and CDR2 YSYEKL. CDR3 in amino acids: CASSQVGLAIDTQYF.

The V and J genes are TRBV6-5 and TRBJ2-3; as DNA is missing, the TRBD2 call by TCRdb cannot be tested. There are 16 residues in the CDR3. CDR1 MNHEY and CDR2 SVGAGI come from the germline V gene. CDR3 region: CASSLSGTSGTDTQYF.

J is TRBJ2-1 and V is TRBV29-1. Per germline, CDR1 SQVTM and CDR2 ANQGSEA. This CDR3 has 11 amino acids. The CDR3 spells CSVRWLNEQFF.

The chain employs TRBV24-1 and TRBJ2-7. Germline V lookup: CDR1 KGHDR, CDR2 SFDVKD. The CDR3 has 12 residues. CDR3 protein: CATSADDYEQYF.

The CDR3 sequence: CASGPDRAPYEQYF. The rearrangement joins TRBV12-5 to TRBJ2-7; absent DNA, TCRdb's TRBD1 call cannot be checked. From germline, CDR1 is LGHNT and CDR2 FRNRAP. The CDR3 consists of 14 residues.

V is TRBV11-3 and J is TRBJ2-1; TCRdb's D gene call, TRBD2, goes unchecked for lack of DNA. The CDR3 sequence is 16 residues long. CDR1 is SGHNT, CDR2 YENEEA, per germline. CDR3 residues: CASTTRAGDSYNEQFF.

V and J are TRBV11-2 and TRBJ1-1; TCRdb names TRBD1, which stays unverified in the absence of DNA. This CDR3 contains 14 residues. Germline CDR1 SGHAT, CDR2 FQNNGV. The CDR3 here is CASSMTDKNTEAFF. Supplemented by reference TRBV11-2 and TRBJ1-1, the full variable domain reads EAGVAQSPRYKIIEKRQSVAFWCNPISGHATLYWYQQILGQGPKLLIQFQNNGVVDDSQLPKDRFSAERLKGVDSTLKIQPAKLEDSAVYLCASSMTDKNTEAFFGQGTRLTVV.

The V gene is TRBV6-6, the J gene TRBJ1-1. Germline CDR1 reads MNHNY; CDR2 reads SVGAGI (reference sequence). The CDR3 extends over 14 amino acids. This CDR3 is CASAVGILNTEAFF.

The chain is built from TRBV20-1 and TRBJ2-1; TCRdb's D call, TRBD2, is unchecked because there is no DNA. The CDR3 is 15 amino acids. Germline loops: CDR1 DFQATT, CDR2 SNEGSKA (reference sequence). CDR3 residues: CSAGRTSGDNNEQFF.

The V and J genes are TRBV2 and TRBJ2-3; the D call of TRBD1 rests on TCRdb alone, since no DNA is present to check it. CDR1 is SNHLY and CDR2 is FYNNEI in the germline V gene. This CDR3 region has 14 residues. The CDR3: CASSETEYRDTQYF.

The chain is built from TRBV12-3 or TRBV12-4 and TRBJ2-7; TCRdb returns TRBD1, unconfirmable since there is no DNA. This CDR3 is built from 14 residues. The CDR3 is CASSIGPGPYEQYF.